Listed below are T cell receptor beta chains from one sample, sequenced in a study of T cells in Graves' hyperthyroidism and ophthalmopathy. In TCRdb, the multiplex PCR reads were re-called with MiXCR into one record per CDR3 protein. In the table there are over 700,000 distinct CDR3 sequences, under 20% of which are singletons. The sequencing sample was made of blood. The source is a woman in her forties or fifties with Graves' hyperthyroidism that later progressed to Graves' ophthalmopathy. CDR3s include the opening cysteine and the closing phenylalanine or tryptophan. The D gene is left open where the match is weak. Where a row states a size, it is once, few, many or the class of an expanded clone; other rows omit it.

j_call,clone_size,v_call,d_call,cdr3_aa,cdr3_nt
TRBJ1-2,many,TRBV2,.,CASSEGTGADGYTF,TGTGCCAGCAGTGAGGGAACGGGGGCGGATGGCTACACCTTC
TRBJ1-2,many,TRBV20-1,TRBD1,CSARPGQAIGGYGYTF,TGCAGTGCTAGACCGGGACAGGCAATCGGCGGCTATGGCTACACCTTC
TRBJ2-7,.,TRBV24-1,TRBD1,CATSDWGTGTSYEQYF,TGTGCCACCAGTGATTGGGGGACAGGGACCTCCTACGAGCAGTACTTC
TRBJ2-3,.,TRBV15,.,CATSPPRGGPSTDTQYF,TGTGCCACCAGCCCTCCTAGGGGCGGACCTAGCACAGATACGCAGTATTTT
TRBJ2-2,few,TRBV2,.,CASSGDGNTGELFF,TGTGCCAGCAGTGGGGACGGAAACACCGGGGAGCTGTTTTTT
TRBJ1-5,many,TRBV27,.,CASSFLGGRQPQHF,TGTGCCAGCAGTTTTCTGGGGGGCCGTCAGCCCCAGCATTTT
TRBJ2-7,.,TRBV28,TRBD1,CASSLKGQIFYEQYF,TGTGCCAGCAGTTTAAAGGGACAGATATTCTACGAGCAGTACTTC
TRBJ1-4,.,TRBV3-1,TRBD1,CASSQDVRAGGLVEKLFF,TGTGCCAGCAGCCAAGATGTAAGAGCAGGGGGACTTGTTGAAAAACTGTTTTTT
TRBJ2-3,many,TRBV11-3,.,CASSHSPPGGVTDTQYF,TGTGCCAGCAGCCATAGTCCCCCTGGCGGGGTGACAGATACGCAGTATTTT
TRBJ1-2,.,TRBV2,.,CTSSPREPIFYGYTF,TGTACCAGCAGTCCCCGGGAACCTATCTTCTATGGCTACACCTTC
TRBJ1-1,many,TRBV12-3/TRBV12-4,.,CASSWASEAFF,TGTGCCAGCAGTTGGGCATCTGAAGCTTTCTTT
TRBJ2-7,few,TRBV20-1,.,CSFTKGQTYEQYF,TGCAGTTTCACTAAAGGACAGACCTACGAGCAGTACTTC
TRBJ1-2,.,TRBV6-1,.,CASSETTGFYGYTF,TGTGCCAGCAGTGAGACCACAGGGTTCTATGGCTACACCTTC
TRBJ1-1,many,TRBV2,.,CASSEQNTEAFF,TGTGCCAGCAGTGAACAGAACACTGAAGCTTTCTTT
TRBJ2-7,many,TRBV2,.,CASRSPVGTLEQYF,TGTGCCAGCAGGAGCCCCGTCGGGACCCTCGAGCAGTACTTC
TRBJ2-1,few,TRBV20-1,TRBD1,CSARSRDRVLYEQFF,TGCAGTGCTAGAAGCCGGGACAGGGTCCTGTATGAGCAGTTCTTC
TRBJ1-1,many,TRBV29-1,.,CSVEDRGEGGRPLPHTEAFF,TGCAGCGTTGAAGATCGAGGGGAAGGGGGTCGGCCCCTGCCCCACACTGAAGCTTTCTTT
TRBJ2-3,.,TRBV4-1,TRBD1,CASSATGTAGTDTQYF,TGCGCCAGCAGCGCAACGGGGACAGCCGGCACAGATACGCAGTATTTT
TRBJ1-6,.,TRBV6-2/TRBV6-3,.,CASSYPGATYNSPLHF,TGTGCCAGCAGTTATCCAGGGGCTACCTATAATTCACCCCTCCACTTT
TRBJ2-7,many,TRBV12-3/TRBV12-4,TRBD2,CASSFLAGGPYEQYF,TGTGCCAGCAGTTTTCTAGCGGGGGGCCCCTACGAGCAGTACTTC
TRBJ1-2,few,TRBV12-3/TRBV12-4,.,CASRVTGRDYGYTF,TGTGCCAGCAGAGTAACAGGGAGGGACTATGGCTACACCTTC
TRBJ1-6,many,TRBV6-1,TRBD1,CASSAGTGGLNSNSPLHF,TGTGCCAGCAGTGCCGGGACAGGGGGCTTAAATTCGAATTCACCCCTCCACTTT
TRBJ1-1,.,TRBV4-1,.,CASSQDVTGDTEAFF,TGCGCCAGCAGCCAAGATGTAACAGGAGACACTGAAGCTTTCTTT
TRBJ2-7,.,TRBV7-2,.,CASSPYLSSYEQYF,TGTGCCAGCAGTCCTTATTTAAGCTCCTACGAGCAGTACTTC
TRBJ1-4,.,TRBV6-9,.,CASSYLGQLDEKLFF,TGTGCCAGCAGTTACTTGGGCCAGTTGGATGAAAAACTGTTTTTT
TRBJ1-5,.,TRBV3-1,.,CAGSTVNQPQHF,TGCGCCGGCTCCACCGTCAATCAGCCCCAGCATTTT
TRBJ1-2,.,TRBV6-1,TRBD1,CATQGSPYGYTF,TGTGCCACACAGGGGTCTCCCTATGGCTACACCTTC
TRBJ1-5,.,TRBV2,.,CASSETGYNQPQHF,TGTGCCAGCAGCGAAACAGGGTACAATCAGCCCCAGCATTTT
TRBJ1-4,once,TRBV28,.,CASSSTFGETTNEKLFF,TGTGCCAGCAGTTCTACCTTCGGGGAAACAACTAATGAAAAACTGTTTTTT
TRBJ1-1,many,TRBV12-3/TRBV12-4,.,CASSPGMNTEAFF,TGTGCCAGCAGCCCCGGGATGAACACTGAAGCTTTCTTT
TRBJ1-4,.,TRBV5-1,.,CASRGGGEKLFF,TGCGCCAGCAGGGGAGGGGGTGAAAAACTGTTTTTT
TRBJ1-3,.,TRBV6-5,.,CASSYSKGGARGNTIYF,TGTGCCAGCAGTTACTCGAAAGGGGGGGCGAGGGGAAACACCATATATTTT
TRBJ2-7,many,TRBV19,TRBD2,CASSPSGYSYEQYF,TGTGCCAGTAGTCCTAGCGGGTACTCCTACGAGCAGTACTTC
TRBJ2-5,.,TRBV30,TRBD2,CAWSAIILAGASPQYF,TGTGCCTGGAGTGCCATCATTCTAGCGGGGGCCTCTCCCCAGTACTTC
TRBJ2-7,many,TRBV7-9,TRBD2,CASSQGLALPYEQYF,TGTGCCAGCAGCCAGGGACTAGCTTTACCCTACGAGCAGTACTTC
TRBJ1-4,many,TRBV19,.,CASSREGSTNEKLFF,TGTGCCAGTAGCCGAGAGGGGTCAACTAATGAAAAACTGTTTTTT
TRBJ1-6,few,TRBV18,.,CASSLRTLGTDNSPLHF,TGTGCCAGCTCACTTAGGACCCTCGGGACGGATAATTCACCCCTCCACTTT
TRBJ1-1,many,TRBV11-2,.,CASSFQTVGNTEAFF,TGTGCCAGCAGCTTCCAGACGGTAGGGAACACTGAAGCTTTCTTT
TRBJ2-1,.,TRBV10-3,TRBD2,CAIRGDTSGNEQFF,TGTGCCATCCGAGGGGACACTAGCGGAAATGAGCAGTTCTTC
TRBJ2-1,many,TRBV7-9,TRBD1,CASSFGQGHASYNEQFF,TGTGCCAGCAGCTTCGGACAGGGGCACGCGTCCTACAATGAGCAGTTCTTC
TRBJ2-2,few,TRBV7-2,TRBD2,CASSLGSGGHSTGELFF,TGTGCCAGCAGCTTAGGTAGCGGGGGCCACAGCACCGGGGAGCTGTTTTTT
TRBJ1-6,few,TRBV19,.,CASRAKGGSPLHF,TGTGCCAGCCGGGCTAAAGGGGGTTCACCCCTCCACTTT
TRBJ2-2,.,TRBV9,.,CASSVDQGSGELFF,TGTGCCAGCAGCGTAGATCAAGGGTCCGGGGAGCTGTTTTTT
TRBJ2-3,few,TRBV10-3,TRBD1,CAISEGQDTDTQYF,TGTGCCATCAGTGAGGGACAGGACACAGATACGCAGTATTTT
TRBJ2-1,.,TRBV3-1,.,CASTPRGGLIGEQFF,TGTGCCAGCACCCCAAGGGGGGGTCTTATCGGTGAGCAGTTCTTC
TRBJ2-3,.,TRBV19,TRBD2,CASSILGLAGPDTQYF,TGTGCCAGTAGTATATTGGGCCTAGCGGGGCCAGATACGCAGTATTTT